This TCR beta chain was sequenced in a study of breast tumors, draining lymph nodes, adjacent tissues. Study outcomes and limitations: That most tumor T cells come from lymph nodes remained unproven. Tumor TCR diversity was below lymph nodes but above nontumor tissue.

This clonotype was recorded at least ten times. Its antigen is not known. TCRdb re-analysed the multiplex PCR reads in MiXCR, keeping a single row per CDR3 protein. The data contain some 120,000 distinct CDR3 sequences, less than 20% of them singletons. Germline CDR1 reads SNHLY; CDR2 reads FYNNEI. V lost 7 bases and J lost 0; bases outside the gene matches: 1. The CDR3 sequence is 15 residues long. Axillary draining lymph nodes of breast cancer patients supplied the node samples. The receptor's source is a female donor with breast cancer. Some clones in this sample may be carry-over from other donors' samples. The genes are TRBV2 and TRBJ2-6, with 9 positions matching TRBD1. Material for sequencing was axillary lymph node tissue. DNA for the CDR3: TGTGCCAGCAAGACAGGGGGCTCTGGGGCCAACGTCCTGACTTTC. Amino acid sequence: CASKTGGSGANVLTF.